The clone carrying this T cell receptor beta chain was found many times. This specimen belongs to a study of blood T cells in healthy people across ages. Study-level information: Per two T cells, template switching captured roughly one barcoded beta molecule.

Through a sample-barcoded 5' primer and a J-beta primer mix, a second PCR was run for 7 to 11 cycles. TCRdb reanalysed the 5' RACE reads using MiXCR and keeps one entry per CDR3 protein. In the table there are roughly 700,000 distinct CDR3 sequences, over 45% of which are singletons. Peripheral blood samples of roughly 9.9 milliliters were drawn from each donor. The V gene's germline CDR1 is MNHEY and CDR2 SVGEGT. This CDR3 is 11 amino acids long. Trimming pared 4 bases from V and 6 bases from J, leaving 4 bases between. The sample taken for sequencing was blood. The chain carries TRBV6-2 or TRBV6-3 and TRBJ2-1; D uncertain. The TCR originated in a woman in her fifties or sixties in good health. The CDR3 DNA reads TGTGCCAGCAGTTTCGTCAATGAGCAGTTCTTC. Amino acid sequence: CASSFVNEQFF.